Below, 7 T cell receptor beta chains from the same sample are listed, as sequenced in a study of blood T cell repertoires in COVID-19. This table comes from immunoSEQ multiplex PCR, and its TCRdb copy is limited to in-frame clones, with some not included. The sample includes roughly 220,000 clones, roughly 84% of them seen just once. The sequencing sample was made of peripheral blood. All receptors derive from a man aged 45-65 years who had recovered from COVID-19.

This clone was recorded only once. The V and J genes are TRBV19 and TRBJ2-3; 7 nucleotides agree with TRBD2. CDR1 LNHDA and CDR2 SQIVND come from the germline V gene (reference sequence). CDR3 length equals 13 residues. V dropped 8 bases and J dropped 0; count of bases not matched to a gene: 2. Here the CDR3 reads CASRSGSTDTQYF. The CDR3 region has the DNA TGTGCCAGTCGTAGCGGGAGCACAGATACGCAGTATTTT.

The chain carries TRBV4-1 and TRBJ2-7; 7 bases fit TRBD2. Germline CDR1 MGHRA, CDR2 YSYEKL. V trimming: 0 bases; J trimming: 2 bases; junction bases outside the gene matches: 7. This CDR3 region has 16 residues. The CDR3 region is CASSQDSAGVPYEQYF. The CDR3 DNA reads as TGCGCCAGCAGCCAAGATTCGGCGGGGGTACCCTACGAGCAGTACTTC.

The V call is TRBV19, the J call TRBJ2-5; maybe TRBD1 (6 bases). CDR1 is LNHDA, CDR2 SQIVND, per germline (reference sequence). V was trimmed by 6 bases and J by 2 bases, leaving 16 bases between them. This CDR3 spans 15 amino acids. The DNA of the CDR3 is TGTGCCAGTAGCGGTAGACAGGCTATTCAAGAGACCCAGTACTTC. Translation: CASSGRQAIQETQYF.

V usage is TRBV30 and J usage is TRBJ2-7; D is unclear. Looked up from germline, CDR1 is GTSNPN and CDR2 is SVGIG (reference sequence). The CDR3 has 15 residues. V was clipped by 2 bases and J by 0 bases, with 14 bases between them. The CDR3 loop reads CAWSHHYLPSYEQYF. The CDR3 DNA reads TGTGCCTGGAGTCACCACTACCTTCCCTCCTACGAGCAGTACTTC.

DNA of the CDR3: TGTGCCACGACCGCGGGGAATCAGCCCCAGCATTTT. Translation: CATTAGNQPQHF. J is TRBJ1-5 and V is TRBV19; D is undetermined. Germline CDR1 reads LNHDA; CDR2 reads SQIVND (reference sequence). This CDR3 is built from 12 residues. Trimming took off 10 bases at V and 4 bases at J, with 11 bases between the two ends.

V is TRBV27 and J is TRBJ1-5; 7 bases are a match to TRBD1. Germline CDR1 reads MNHEY; CDR2 reads SMNVEV (reference sequence). The CDR3 is 13 residues long. V was pared by 5 bases and J by 7 bases, with 5 bases of the junction left unmatched. DNA for the CDR3: TGTGCCAGCAGTCAGGGGGGTTGGCAGCCCCAGCATTTT. Translation gives CASSQGGWQPQHF.

This clone is a singleton in its sample. This chain links TRBV28 with TRBJ1-2, with D perhaps TRBD1 (5 bases). Per germline, CDR1 MDHEN and CDR2 SYDVKM. The CDR3 covers 14 residues. Trimming shortened V by 3 bases and J by 2 bases, and 10 bases separated the two germline ends. This chain's CDR3 is CASSLSGVNYGYTF. The CDR3 DNA reads TGTGCCAGCAGTTTGTCGGGGGTCAACTATGGCTACACCTTC.